This is a list of T cell receptor beta chains from one sample in a study of T cell responses to AZD1222 COVID-19 vaccine. Some clones are missing from TCRdb's copy, which holds only in-frame ones; the method was immunoSEQ multiplex PCR. The sample lists more than 85,000 clones, about 90% seen once, with around 3.3% in the top ten. This sample comprised peripheral blood, obtained on day 0 of AZD1222 vaccination. Source of these receptors: an adult in good health. The CDR3 runs from the conserved cysteine through the conserved F or W. A D gene is named only where the DNA matches it firmly. Expanded clones are given a class, and other clones once, few, many or no size at all.

cdr3_aa: CASSQLAGGSYEQYF; cdr3_nt: TGTGCCAGCAGTCAGCTAGCGGGAGGCTCCTACGAGCAGTACTTC; v_call: TRBV27; j_call: TRBJ2-7; clone_size: NA; d_call: TRBD2
cdr3_aa: CASSFEAGLTDTQYF; cdr3_nt: TGTGCCAGCAGCTTTGAAGCGGGCCTCACAGATACGCAGTATTTT; v_call: TRBV11-1; j_call: TRBJ2-3; clone_size: NA; d_call: NA
cdr3_aa: CASSPVGGRTEAFF; cdr3_nt: TGTGCCAGCAGTCCCGTTGGGGGGCGGACTGAAGCTTTCTTT; v_call: TRBV7-2; j_call: TRBJ1-1; clone_size: few; d_call: NA
cdr3_aa: CSASNYNEQFF; cdr3_nt: TGCAGTGCTAGTAACTACAATGAGCAGTTCTTC; v_call: TRBV20-1; j_call: TRBJ2-1; clone_size: NA; d_call: NA
cdr3_aa: CASSSEQGFGYTF; cdr3_nt: TGTGCCAGCAGTTCCGAACAGGGTTTTGGCTACACCTTC; v_call: TRBV6-6; j_call: TRBJ1-2; clone_size: NA; d_call: NA
cdr3_aa: CSVEDARISRLNEQFF; cdr3_nt: TGCAGCGTTGAAGATGCGCGGATATCAAGACTCAATGAGCAGTTCTTC; v_call: TRBV29-1; j_call: TRBJ2-1; clone_size: NA; d_call: NA
cdr3_aa: CASSPGAGGARGSNQPQHF; cdr3_nt: TGTGCCAGCAGTCCTGGGGCGGGGGGAGCTCGAGGGAGCAATCAGCCCCAGCATTTT; v_call: TRBV6-6; j_call: TRBJ1-5; clone_size: NA; d_call: NA
cdr3_aa: CASSSDFNYGYTF; cdr3_nt: TGTGCCAGCAGCTCGGACTTTAACTATGGCTACACCTTC; v_call: TRBV5-4; j_call: TRBJ1-2; clone_size: NA; d_call: NA
cdr3_aa: CASSSTSDEQFF; cdr3_nt: TGTGCCAGCAGCTCGACTAGCGATGAGCAGTTCTTC; v_call: TRBV7-3; j_call: TRBJ2-1; clone_size: NA; d_call: TRBD2
cdr3_aa: CAWSAGVATGWEQYF; cdr3_nt: TGTGCCTGGAGTGCAGGAGTTGCGACAGGGTGGGAGCAGTACTTC; v_call: TRBV30; j_call: TRBJ2-7; clone_size: NA; d_call: TRBD1
cdr3_aa: CATQGAAGELFF; cdr3_nt: TGTGCCACACAGGGGGCGGCCGGGGAGCTGTTTTTT; v_call: TRBV24-1; j_call: TRBJ2-2; clone_size: NA; d_call: TRBD1
cdr3_aa: CASSSTSGGSYEQYF; cdr3_nt: TGTGCCAGCAGTTCGACTAGCGGGGGCTCCTACGAGCAGTACTTC; v_call: TRBV6-5; j_call: TRBJ2-7; clone_size: NA; d_call: TRBD2
cdr3_aa: CASSLGGGEQFF; cdr3_nt: TGTGCCAGCAGCTTAGGGGGAGGTGAGCAGTTCTTC; v_call: TRBV13; j_call: TRBJ2-1; clone_size: NA; d_call: NA
cdr3_aa: CASSRYREDGANVLTF; cdr3_nt: TGTGCCAGCAGTCGTTACAGGGAGGATGGGGCCAACGTCCTGACTTTC; v_call: TRBV6-4; j_call: TRBJ2-6; clone_size: NA; d_call: NA
cdr3_aa: CASSIRGRNTEAFF; cdr3_nt: TGTGCCAGCAGTATTCGGGGGAGGAACACTGAAGCTTTCTTT; v_call: TRBV28; j_call: TRBJ1-1; clone_size: once; d_call: NA
cdr3_aa: CASSPPRLAGGNEQFF; cdr3_nt: TGTGCCAGCTCACCACCGCGACTAGCGGGAGGGAATGAGCAGTTCTTC; v_call: TRBV18; j_call: TRBJ2-1; clone_size: NA; d_call: TRBD2
cdr3_aa: CASSFRTGGSYEQYF; cdr3_nt: TGTGCCAGCAGCTTCCGGACAGGGGGATCCTACGAGCAGTACTTC; v_call: TRBV11-2; j_call: TRBJ2-7; clone_size: NA; d_call: TRBD1
cdr3_aa: CASSIYELQHF; cdr3_nt: TGTGCCAGTAGTATCTATGAACTCCAGCATTTT; v_call: TRBV19; j_call: TRBJ1-5; clone_size: NA; d_call: NA
cdr3_aa: CASSLRSGTSNEQFF; cdr3_nt: TGTGCCAGCAGCTTACGATCCGGGACTAGCAATGAGCAGTTCTTC; v_call: TRBV11-1; j_call: TRBJ2-1; clone_size: few; d_call: TRBD2
cdr3_aa: CASSLADRGGNEQFF; cdr3_nt: TGTGCCAGCAGCTTAGCGGACAGGGGTGGCAATGAGCAGTTCTTC; v_call: TRBV7-6; j_call: TRBJ2-1; clone_size: few; d_call: TRBD1
cdr3_aa: CASSFLGQPNYGYTF; cdr3_nt: TGTGCCAGCAGCTTCCTCGGACAGCCCAACTATGGCTACACCTTC; v_call: TRBV7-2; j_call: TRBJ1-2; clone_size: NA; d_call: NA
cdr3_aa: CASSTRTNTAGNTIYF; cdr3_nt: TGTGCCAGCAGCACCCGGACAAATACGGCTGGAAACACCATATATTTT; v_call: TRBV7-9; j_call: TRBJ1-3; clone_size: NA; d_call: NA
cdr3_aa: CASTMGALRAFF; cdr3_nt: TGTGCCAGCACCATGGGGGCCCTTAGAGCTTTCTTT; v_call: TRBV12-3/TRBV12-4; j_call: TRBJ1-1; clone_size: once; d_call: NA
cdr3_aa: CASSVAGENEKLFF; cdr3_nt: TGTGCCAGCAGCGTAGCGGGGGAAAATGAAAAACTGTTTTTT; v_call: TRBV9; j_call: TRBJ1-4; clone_size: NA; d_call: NA
cdr3_aa: CASSENGGNQPQHF; cdr3_nt: TGCGCCAGCAGCGAGAACGGGGGCAATCAGCCCCAGCATTTT; v_call: TRBV5-1; j_call: TRBJ1-5; clone_size: NA; d_call: NA
cdr3_aa: CASSLQTYNEQFF; cdr3_nt: TGCGCCAGCAGTCTGCAGACCTACAATGAGCAGTTCTTC; v_call: TRBV5-1; j_call: TRBJ2-1; clone_size: NA; d_call: NA
cdr3_aa: CASIEGGASEQYF; cdr3_nt: TGTGCCAGCATCGAGGGAGGGGCGAGCGAGCAGTACTTC; v_call: TRBV6-5; j_call: TRBJ2-7; clone_size: NA; d_call: TRBD2
cdr3_aa: CASRMTGMDGYTF; cdr3_nt: TGTGCCAGCAGGATGACAGGGATGGATGGCTACACCTTC; v_call: TRBV5-6; j_call: TRBJ1-2; clone_size: NA; d_call: TRBD1
cdr3_aa: CASSYPKGRTLSPLHF; cdr3_nt: TGTGCCAGCAGTTACCCGAAAGGGAGGACCCTTTCACCCCTCCACTTT; v_call: TRBV6-5; j_call: TRBJ1-6; clone_size: NA; d_call: NA
cdr3_aa: CASSLVSDYNSPLHF; cdr3_nt: TGTGCCAGCAGCTTAGTGAGTGACTATAATTCACCCCTCCACTTT; v_call: TRBV11-2; j_call: TRBJ1-6; clone_size: NA; d_call: NA
cdr3_aa: CASSESRARDGYTF; cdr3_nt: TGTGCCAGCAGCGAAAGTCGAGCAAGGGATGGCTACACCTTC; v_call: TRBV13; j_call: TRBJ1-2; clone_size: NA; d_call: NA
cdr3_aa: CASSPTGRPNYGYTF; cdr3_nt: TGTGCCAGCAGCCCCACAGGAAGACCTAACTATGGCTACACCTTC; v_call: TRBV5-6; j_call: TRBJ1-2; clone_size: NA; d_call: NA
cdr3_aa: CASREGNTIYF; cdr3_nt: TGTGCCAGCCGAGAGGGAAACACCATATATTTT; v_call: TRBV6-6; j_call: TRBJ1-3; clone_size: NA; d_call: NA
cdr3_aa: CATTSTYNEQFF; cdr3_nt: TGTGCCACCACGAGTACCTACAATGAGCAGTTCTTC; v_call: TRBV28; j_call: TRBJ2-1; clone_size: NA; d_call: NA
cdr3_aa: CASSLSPQGYHEQYF; cdr3_nt: TGTGCCAGCAGTTTAAGCCCACAGGGGTATCACGAGCAGTACTTC; v_call: TRBV28; j_call: TRBJ2-7; clone_size: NA; d_call: TRBD1
cdr3_aa: CASSLGSADTQYF; cdr3_nt: TGCGCCAGCAGCTTGGGGAGCGCAGATACGCAGTATTTT; v_call: TRBV5-1; j_call: TRBJ2-3; clone_size: NA; d_call: NA
cdr3_aa: CAIYSGDPREKLFF; cdr3_nt: TGTGCCATTTACTCGGGGGACCCCAGGGAAAAACTGTTTTTT; v_call: TRBV10-3; j_call: TRBJ1-4; clone_size: NA; d_call: NA
cdr3_aa: CASSSPHSGSHNEQFF; cdr3_nt: TGTGCCAGCAGTTCCCCTCATTCGGGGTCCCACAATGAGCAGTTCTTC; v_call: TRBV6-2/TRBV6-3; j_call: TRBJ2-1; clone_size: few; d_call: NA
cdr3_aa: CASSRTSGMSDTQYF; cdr3_nt: TGTGCCAGCAGCAGGACTAGCGGGATGTCAGATACGCAGTATTTT; v_call: TRBV7-2; j_call: TRBJ2-3; clone_size: NA; d_call: TRBD2
cdr3_aa: CASTPQEGDTEAFF; cdr3_nt: TGCGCCAGCACTCCCCAGGAGGGGGACACTGAAGCTTTCTTT; v_call: TRBV23-1; j_call: TRBJ1-1; clone_size: NA; d_call: NA
cdr3_aa: CASSVARLAGTYEQYF; cdr3_nt: TGTGCCAGCAGCGTAGCGAGGCTAGCGGGGACCTACGAGCAGTACTTC; v_call: TRBV9; j_call: TRBJ2-7; clone_size: NA; d_call: TRBD2
cdr3_aa: CASSQRGLGGTDTQYF; cdr3_nt: TGCGCCAGCAGCCAACGCGGGCTCGGTGGCACAGATACGCAGTATTTT; v_call: TRBV4-1; j_call: TRBJ2-3; clone_size: NA; d_call: NA
cdr3_aa: CASSQVGGIWGYTF; cdr3_nt: TGCGCCAGCAGCCAAGTGGGGGGAATTTGGGGCTACACCTTC; v_call: TRBV4-1; j_call: TRBJ1-2; clone_size: once; d_call: NA
cdr3_aa: CASSLSGGISYEQYF; cdr3_nt: TGCGCCAGCAGCCTTAGCGGGGGCATCTCCTACGAGCAGTACTTC; v_call: TRBV5-1; j_call: TRBJ2-7; clone_size: NA; d_call: TRBD2
cdr3_aa: CASSRNIAADEQFF; cdr3_nt: TGTGCCAGCAGTAGGAATATAGCGGCCGATGAGCAGTTCTTC; v_call: TRBV2; j_call: TRBJ2-1; clone_size: NA; d_call: NA
cdr3_aa: CASSKTNRTGLSYEQYF; cdr3_nt: TGTGCCAGCAGCAAGACTAATCGGACAGGCCTCTCCTACGAGCAGTACTTC; v_call: TRBV21-1; j_call: TRBJ2-7; clone_size: NA; d_call: NA